The 12 T cell receptor beta chains reported below all come from one sample, sequenced in a study of T cells after yellow fever vaccination. One entry per CDR3 protein results from TCRdb running MiXCR on the 5' RACE reads. The sample has about 53,000 distinct CDR3 sequences, 5.5% to 6% seen once; the top ten hold about 28%. This sample comprised PBMCs, either bulk or a sorted T-cell subset (CD4+, CD8+, memory, or dextramer-sorted; not recorded which), obtained on the day of the yellow fever booster vaccination. All receptors derive from a man aged 18-30 years who received the YFV17D yellow fever vaccine.

This clonotype was observed many times. V gene TRBV15 combines with J gene TRBJ1-5; D gene unclear. Germline V gene sequence: CDR1 LNHNV, CDR2 YYDKDF (reference sequence). V was clipped by 3 bases and J by 9 bases, with 12 bases between them. The CDR3 covers 13 residues. The CDR3, as DNA: TGTGCCACCAGCAGGGTGGTAGAGTGGCCCCAGCATTTT. This sequence encodes CATSRVVEWPQHF. The full variable domain, its missing parts supplied by reference TRBV15 and TRBJ1-5, is DAMVIQNPRYQVTQFGKPVTLSCSQTLNHNVMYWYQQKSSQAPKLLFHYYDKDFNNEADTPDNFQSRRPNTSFCFLDIRSPGLGDTAMYLCATSRVVEWPQHFGDGTRLSIL.

This clonotype was seen repeatedly, ten times or more. J is TRBJ2-6 and V is TRBV6-5; TRBD2 might be the D (5 bases). Germline-derived CDR1 and CDR2 are MNHEY and SVGAGI. This CDR3 comprises 17 residues. Trimming removed 0 bases at V and 4 bases at J, with 13 bases between. CDR3 nucleotides: TGTGCCAGCAGTTACTCGGAGGAGCGAGCCGGGGCCAACGTCCTGACTTTC. Translating gives CASSYSEERAGANVLTF.

This clonotype was seen ten or more times. The J gene is TRBJ2-7, the V gene TRBV12-3 or TRBV12-4, with a weak D call TRBD2 (6 bases). This CDR3 comprises 14 residues. The V end was cut by 7 bases, the J end by 2 bases, with 15 bases between. CDR3 sequence (DNA): TGTGCCAGCAAACACGGGGGTCCAGCCTACGAGCAGTACTTC. Residues: CASKHGGPAYEQYF.

Only a few counts were recorded for this clonotype. The chain uses TRBV20-1 and TRBJ2-1; D possibly corresponds to TRBD1 (5 bases). The CDR3 loop spans 16 amino acids. Trimming removed 6 bases from V and 3 bases from J, with 21 bases in between. CDR1 is DFQATT, CDR2 SNEGSKA, per germline (reference sequence). DNA of the CDR3: TGCAGTGCGTTGGGTAGGGGCCGGTCTCTCTACAATGAGCAGTTCTTC. It is translated as CSALGRGRSLYNEQFF.

This clonotype was seen repeatedly, ten times or more. V usage is TRBV11-3 and J usage is TRBJ2-1, with D unresolved. CDR1 and CDR2 (germline): SGHNT, YENEEA. The V and J ends lost 2 bases and 6 bases respectively, with 11 bases between them. The CDR3 runs 14 residues. The CDR3 spells CASSLSGSGNEQFF. The CDR3 nucleotides read TGTGCCAGCAGCTTAAGTGGATCGGGCAATGAGCAGTTCTTC.

This clonotype has ten or more counts. The chain links TRBV6-6 to TRBJ2-1; TRBD1 matches at 7 bases. Germline V gene data show CDR1 as MNHNY and CDR2 as SVGAGI (reference sequence). The junction had 3 bases not matched to a gene; V was cut back by 7 bases and J by 6 bases. The CDR3 loop spans 12 amino acids. The CDR3 sequence: CASTWTGNEQFF. CDR3 bases: TGTGCCAGCACGTGGACAGGCAATGAGCAGTTCTTC.

This clonotype was seen repeatedly, ten times or more. V usage is TRBV5-1 and J usage is TRBJ2-2; D not certain. Germline CDR1 and CDR2: SGHRS and YFSETQ. The CDR3 is made up of 13 amino acids. Trimming shortened V by 1 base and J by 2 bases, and 3 bases separated the two germline ends. Written as DNA, the CDR3 is TGCGCCAGCAGCTTGTACAACACCGGGGAGCTGTTTTTT. Translation gives CASSLYNTGELFF.

This clonotype was observed a handful of times. The V gene is TRBV4-3, the J gene TRBJ2-5, with TRBD2 identical over 9 bases. This CDR3 is 15 amino acids long. J lost 1 base, V lost 2 bases, and 2 bases had no gene match. Germline V lookup: CDR1 LGHNA, CDR2 YSLEER. CDR3 sequence reads: CASSQTSGFQETQYF. In DNA form, the CDR3 reads TGCGCCAGCAGCCAAACTAGCGGGTTCCAAGAGACCCAGTACTTC.

The chain uses TRBV3-1 and TRBJ2-2; 7 bases are shared with TRBD1. Unmatched junction bases numbered 5, after V lost 0 bases and J lost 1 base. The germline gives CDR1 LGHDT, CDR2 YNNKEL (reference sequence). CDR3 length: 17 amino acids. The CDR3 DNA sequence: TGTGCCAGCAGCCAAGACGGGCAGGGGGAGAACACCGGGGAGCTGTTTTTT. Translating it yields CASSQDGQGENTGELFF.

This clonotype was picked up many times. This chain joins TRBV18 and TRBJ2-4, with D perhaps TRBD1 (5 bases). The germline gives CDR1 KGHSH, CDR2 LQKENI. The CDR3 spans 13 residues. The ends were cut back, 3 bases at V and 6 bases at J, with 9 bases in the middle. The CDR3 here is CASSPPTVNIQYF. The CDR3 DNA is TGTGCCAGCTCACCGCCGACAGTAAACATTCAGTACTTC.

This clonotype was seen at least ten times. V gene TRBV27 combines with J gene TRBJ2-3, with D possibly being TRBD1 (5 bases). This CDR3 has 16 amino acids. V was clipped by 2 bases and J by 2 bases, with 14 bases between them. In germline, CDR1 is MNHEY, CDR2 SMNVEV (reference sequence). The CDR3 reads CASSLTLPRDTDTQYF. CDR3 nucleotide sequence: TGTGCCAGCAGTTTAACTTTACCCAGGGACACAGATACGCAGTATTTT.

This clonotype was seen many times. This chain joins TRBV12-3 or TRBV12-4 and TRBJ1-5; D is uncertain. The CDR3 extends over 12 amino acids. Between the trimmed V and J ends, which lost 1 base and 15 bases, there was a span of 13 bases. CDR3 amino acids: CASSLEAGIRHF. CDR3 bases: TGTGCCAGCAGTTTAGAGGCAGGCATTAGGCATTTT.